These T cell receptor beta chains were read from a single sample in a study of blood T cell repertoires in COVID-19. The repertoire was sequenced with immunoSEQ multiplex PCR; TCRdb's copy has only in-frame clones and lacks some. The sample lists 130,000 to 150,000 clones, around 80% occurring once. The specimen sequenced was peripheral blood. These receptors were collected from a man in his fifties or sixties with active or convalescent COVID-19. Each CDR3 is given with its conserved first and last residue. A D gene is named only where the DNA matches it firmly. Clone size, where shown, is once, few, many, or a class for clones that have expanded.

clone size	V gene	D gene	J gene	CDR3 DNA	CDR3 protein
few	TRBV5-4	NA	TRBJ2-1	TGTGCCAGCAGCTTTAGCGAGGATGAGCAGTTCTTC	CASSFSEDEQFF
NA	TRBV18	NA	TRBJ1-4	TGTGCCAGCTCACGGGGGGCTAATGAAAAACTGTTTTTT	CASSRGANEKLFF
NA	TRBV18	NA	TRBJ1-1	TGTGCCAGCTCACCTGCGACAGGCGACAACACTGAAGCTTTCTTT	CASSPATGDNTEAFF
NA	TRBV11-2	TRBD2	TRBJ2-7	TGTGCCAGCAGCCCGGGACTAGCGGAGCTCTCCTACGAGCAGTACTTC	CASSPGLAELSYEQYF
NA	TRBV7-2	TRBD2	TRBJ2-5	TGTGCCAGCAGCTTAGCGCGGCGGGAGTTAGAGACCCAGTACTTC	CASSLARRELETQYF
NA	TRBV18	TRBD1	TRBJ2-2	TGTGCCAGCTCCCGACAGGGATCCGGGGAGCTGTTTTTT	CASSRQGSGELFF
NA	TRBV5-5	TRBD2	TRBJ2-7	TGTGCCAGCAGCTTGGCACGGGACTACGTCGAGCAGTACTTC	CASSLARDYVEQYF
NA	TRBV28	NA	TRBJ1-2	TGTGCCAGCAGTGCCCCGGGGAATAGGGGCTACACCTTC	CASSAPGNRGYTF
NA	TRBV5-3	NA	TRBJ1-5	TGTGCCAGAAGCTACACGCGGGTCCAGCCCCAGCATTTT	CARSYTRVQPQHF
few	TRBV5-5	TRBD2	TRBJ2-7	TGTGCCAGCAGCTTGGTAGCTAGGGGAGGGTACGAGCAGTACTTC	CASSLVARGGYEQYF
NA	TRBV19	TRBD1	TRBJ1-5	TGTGCCAGTAGTGTCACAGGGGGCACTCAGCCCCAGCATTTT	CASSVTGGTQPQHF
NA	TRBV6-6	NA	TRBJ1-2	TGTGCCAGCACCCCGGTGGCTAACTATGGCTACACCTTC	CASTPVANYGYTF
NA	TRBV4-3	TRBD1	TRBJ1-4	TGCGCCAGCAGCCAAGATACCCGACAGGGCTTTTGGGAAAAACTGTTTTTT	CASSQDTRQGFWEKLFF
NA	TRBV19	TRBD2	TRBJ2-5	TGTGCCAGTAGTTCTCCCAGGACTAGCGAACAAGAGACCCAGTACTTC	CASSSPRTSEQETQYF
few	TRBV6-5	TRBD1	TRBJ1-2	TGTGCCAGCAGGACTGGACCAGGGGGCGGTGGCTACACCTTC	CASRTGPGGGGYTF
NA	TRBV19	NA	TRBJ2-1	TGTGCCAGTAGTAGGAGGAGTTACAATGAGCAGTTCTTC	CASSRRSYNEQFF
NA	TRBV3-1/TRBV3-2	NA	TRBJ2-4	TGTGCCAGCAGCCTCTCGGAAAACATTCAGTACTTC	CASSLSENIQYF
few	TRBV18	TRBD1	TRBJ2-7	TGTGCCAGCTCACCAGGGACAGGGAGCTACGAGCAGTACTTC	CASSPGTGSYEQYF
NA	TRBV7-9	TRBD1	TRBJ1-2	TGTGCCAGCAGCTCTATTGGGACAGGGGGTGCATATGGCTACACCTTC	CASSSIGTGGAYGYTF
NA	TRBV24-1	TRBD1	TRBJ2-1	TGTGCCACCAGTGATTTTGGGCCAGGGGGAAACAATGAGCAGTTCTTC	CATSDFGPGGNNEQFF
NA	TRBV11-2	NA	TRBJ1-1	TGTGCCAGCAGCCCCTCTAGCGGAAGGAAGAACACTGAAGCTTTCTTT	CASSPSSGRKNTEAFF
NA	TRBV28	NA	TRBJ1-2	TGTGCCAGCAGTTTATGGGGGCAGGACAGAAACTATGGCTACACCTTC	CASSLWGQDRNYGYTF
NA	TRBV18	NA	TRBJ2-7	TGTGCCAGCTCACCGAACAATTTTGACGAGCAGTACTTC	CASSPNNFDEQYF
NA	TRBV5-5	NA	TRBJ2-2	TGTGCCAGCAGCTTCGGACAGAACACCGGGGAGCTGTTTTTT	CASSFGQNTGELFF
many	TRBV21-1	NA	TRBJ2-5	TGTGCCAGCAGCAAAGTGAGGACAACGTTCCAAGAGACCCAGTACTTC	CASSKVRTTFQETQYF
NA	TRBV6-5	TRBD1	TRBJ2-1	TGTGCCAGCATGCGACAGGGGGGGAATGAGCAGTTCTTC	CASMRQGGNEQFF
NA	TRBV11-2	TRBD1	TRBJ1-3	TGTGCCAGCAGCTCCGGGACAGTAAACTCTGGAAACACCATATATTTT	CASSSGTVNSGNTIYF
few	TRBV3-1/TRBV3-2	TRBD2	TRBJ2-7	TGTGCCAGCACCCCTAGCGGGATCTCCTACGAGCAGTACTTC	CASTPSGISYEQYF
NA	TRBV2	NA	TRBJ2-2	TGTGCCAGCAGTGCTAAGGAGGGCCGAGGAGAGCTGTTTTTT	CASSAKEGRGELFF
NA	TRBV5-4	NA	TRBJ1-1	TGTGCCAGCAGTTTTCAATTTAAACAGAACACTGAAGCTTTCTTT	CASSFQFKQNTEAFF
few	TRBV3-1/TRBV3-2	TRBD1	TRBJ1-2	TGTGCCAGCAGCCAAGAGAACAGGGGCAGGTATGGCTACACCTTC	CASSQENRGRYGYTF
once	TRBV28	NA	TRBJ2-1	TGTGCCAGCAACTCTCGTGGGAGCGAAAACTACAATGAGCAGTTCTTC	CASNSRGSENYNEQFF
NA	TRBV4-3	TRBD2	TRBJ2-1	TGCGCCAGCAGCCAAGAGACTAGCGGGAGAATCACCTACAATGAGCAGTTCTTC	CASSQETSGRITYNEQFF
NA	TRBV28	NA	TRBJ2-7	TGTGCCAGCACTCGCCTTCCCTTGGGCCAAGCCTACGAGCAGTACTTC	CASTRLPLGQAYEQYF
NA	TRBV11-3	NA	TRBJ2-1	TGTGCCAGCAGCTTATCCTCCTATCAAAATGAGCAGTTCTTC	CASSLSSYQNEQFF